This TCR beta chain was obtained from a study of cytomegalovirus exposure and HLA in healthy donors. J was trimmed by 5 bases and V by 3 bases; bases with no gene match: 8. The CDR3 has 16 amino acids. Germline CDR1 and CDR2: SGHAT and FQDESV (reference sequence). Researchers ran the PCR with 60 Vbeta and 13 Jbeta primers. TCRdb's copy holds only in-frame clones and misses some; the assay was immunoSEQ multiplex PCR. The table shows 70,000 to 80,000 clones, with approximately 81% occurring only once. This receptor was taken from a woman aged 35 to 49 in good health and CMV-seropositive. V is TRBV11-1 and J is TRBJ2-5, with TRBD2 identical over 11 bases. The specimen sequenced was PBMCs. The CDR3 loop is CASSLSPLAGEETQYF. CDR3 nucleotides: TGTGCCAGCAGCTTGTCTCCACTAGCGGGGGAGGAGACCCAGTACTTC.